The rows below give T cell receptor beta chains drawn from one sample of a study of blood T cell repertoires in COVID-19. Using immunoSEQ multiplex PCR, the repertoire was profiled, and TCRdb retains in-frame clones only, with some absent. The sample lists about 120,000 clones, 85% seen once, with 11% in the top ten. What was sequenced was peripheral blood. Receptors were obtained from an elderly man with acute or convalescent COVID-19. Both conserved end residues are part of each CDR3. The D gene is left open where the match is weak.

D gene	V gene	J gene	CDR3 length	CDR3 DNA	CDR3 protein
TRBD2	TRBV7-8	TRBJ2-7	15	TGTGCCAGCAGCTCACTAGCGGGAGTTTCGTACGAGCAGTACTTC	CASSSLAGVSYEQYF
NA	TRBV12-3/TRBV12-4	TRBJ2-7	12	TGTGCCAGCAGTTTTCTCCTATACGAGCAGTACTTC	CASSFLLYEQYF
TRBD2	TRBV11-3	TRBJ2-5	15	TGTGCCAGCAGCTCACCGGCGGGGGGGCAAGAGACCCAGTACTTC	CASSSPAGGQETQYF
NA	TRBV7-2	TRBJ1-2	14	TGTGCCAGCAGCGAGCGAGTGGCGGGAAGTGGCTACACCTTC	CASSERVAGSGYTF
NA	TRBV7-8	TRBJ1-5	13	TGTGCCAGCAGCCCCGCGGACAATCAGCCCCAGCATTTT	CASSPADNQPQHF
NA	TRBV18	TRBJ2-1	13	TGTGCCAGCTCACCATTCACCCAGCGGGAGCAGTTCTTC	CASSPFTQREQFF
NA	TRBV5-6	TRBJ2-1	12	TGTGCCAGCAGCTTACAGAACAATGAGCAGTTCTTC	CASSLQNNEQFF
TRBD1	TRBV2	TRBJ1-2	14	TGTGCCAGCAGTGGGACAGGGGGAAACTATGGCTACACCTTC	CASSGTGGNYGYTF
NA	TRBV7-9	TRBJ1-2	18	TGTGCCAGCAGCTCCTACCTTTCGACAGGCCGAGCTAACTATGGCTACACCTTC	CASSSYLSTGRANYGYTF
NA	TRBV18	TRBJ1-1	14	TGTGCCAGCTCACCGGGCAGGGAGGCCACTGAAGCTTTCTTT	CASSPGREATEAFF
TRBD1	TRBV19	TRBJ2-1	15	TGTGCCAGTATCCCCGACAGGGGCTCCTACAATGAGCAGTTCTTC	CASIPDRGSYNEQFF
TRBD1	TRBV3-1/TRBV3-2	TRBJ2-7	15	TGTGCCAGCAGCCAAGTGATACAGGGGGGTGGCGAGCAGTACTTC	CASSQVIQGGGEQYF